These T cell receptor beta chains were read from a single sample in a study of OX40 agonist ivuxolimab in advanced cancers. Measured with immunoSEQ multiplex PCR; TCRdb has only the in-frame clones, and not every one. This sample has more than 75,000 clones, with approximately 90% found just once. Sequences were derived from CD4+ or CD8+ T cells sorted from blood, sampled in a trial of the OX40 agonist ivuxolimab. Receptors originate from an adult with an advanced solid tumor such as melanoma, head and neck, liver or kidney cancer. CDR3s include the opening cysteine and the closing phenylalanine or tryptophan. The D gene is left open where the match is weak. Clone size is shown for a subset of rows, as once, few, many or a class of expanded clone.

j_gene | abundance | v_gene | d_gene | CDR3nt | CDR3aa
TRBJ1-6 | NA | TRBV6-5 | NA | TGTGCCAGCAGTCCTTCCGGGACATTTTTTTCACCCCTCCACTTT | CASSPSGTFFSPLHF
TRBJ2-7 | NA | TRBV10-1 | NA | TGCGCCAGCAGTGAGTCCGGGGTCTACGAGCAGTACTTC | CASSESGVYEQYF
TRBJ2-3 | NA | TRBV7-2 | TRBD2 | TGTGCCAGCAGCAAACTGACTAGCGGGAGAGGAGATACGCAGTATTTT | CASSKLTSGRGDTQYF
TRBJ2-5 | NA | TRBV15 | NA | TGTGCCACCAGCGCCCGTTGGGGAGAGACCCAGTACTTC | CATSARWGETQYF
TRBJ2-3 | NA | TRBV27 | NA | TGTGCCAGCAGTTTATTCCTCACAGATACGCAGTATTTT | CASSLFLTDTQYF
TRBJ2-3 | NA | TRBV7-2 | TRBD2 | TGTGCCAGCAGCCCTGGGAGGGTCCCAGATACGCAGTATTTT | CASSPGRVPDTQYF
TRBJ2-1 | NA | TRBV19 | NA | TGTGCCAGTAGTATAGATATGGCACAGGTACGGGGGAATGAGCAGTTCTTC | CASSIDMAQVRGNEQFF
TRBJ1-4 | NA | TRBV7-9 | NA | TGTGCCAGCAGCCTATTGACATCAACTAATGAAAAACTGTTTTTT | CASSLLTSTNEKLFF
TRBJ2-3 | once | TRBV10-3 | TRBD1 | TGTGCCATCAGACCCTCGGGACAGCCAAGGCCAGATACGCAGTATTTT | CAIRPSGQPRPDTQYF
TRBJ2-1 | NA | TRBV6-5 | NA | TGTGCCAGCAGGACCGGGTGGGAGGTCCGGGGAGAGCAGTTCTTC | CASRTGWEVRGEQFF
TRBJ2-5 | NA | TRBV5-1 | NA | TGCGCCAGCAGCTTGGACCCGGGTGGGGAGACCCAGTACTTC | CASSLDPGGETQYF
TRBJ1-2 | NA | TRBV6-1 | TRBD1 | TGTGCCAGCAGTGAAGTGAACAGGGGGCAAAATCTACGTGGCTACACCTTC | CASSEVNRGQNLRGYTF
TRBJ2-5 | NA | TRBV4-1 | TRBD1 | TGCGCCAGCAGCCTGAACCTGGGACAGGGGGGGGAGACCCAGTACTTC | CASSLNLGQGGETQYF
TRBJ2-1 | once | TRBV5-1 | TRBD2 | TGCGCCAGCAGCTCCCAGGGAGGGACGCTCATGAACAATGAGCAGTTCTTC | CASSSQGGTLMNNEQFF
TRBJ2-3 | NA | TRBV28 | NA | TGTGCCAGCAGGGAGCGTCCTAACACAGATACGCAGTATTTT | CASRERPNTDTQYF
TRBJ1-2 | NA | TRBV2 | TRBD1 | TGTGCCAGCAGTGAAGCTTTAGGGGACAGCAACTATGGCTACACCTTC | CASSEALGDSNYGYTF
TRBJ2-5 | NA | TRBV7-2 | TRBD2 | TGTGCCAGCAGCCCCGGACTAGCGGTGATGGGAGAGACCCAGTACTTC | CASSPGLAVMGETQYF
TRBJ1-1 | NA | TRBV27 | NA | TGTGCCAGCAGGCGGGATTGGCGGAACACTGAAGCTTTCTTT | CASRRDWRNTEAFF
TRBJ1-1 | once | TRBV7-9 | NA | TGTGCCAGCAGCCTTGGAGCGCTCGAAGCTTTCTTT | CASSLGALEAFF
TRBJ2-5 | NA | TRBV28 | NA | TGTGCCAGCAGTCCCCCGACAGACCAAGAGACCCAGTACTTC | CASSPPTDQETQYF
TRBJ2-5 | NA | TRBV10-3 | NA | TGTGCCATCAGTGATGGAAGAACCCAAGAGACCCAGTACTTC | CAISDGRTQETQYF
TRBJ2-3 | NA | TRBV19 | TRBD2 | TGTGCCAGTAGCCCCGCTAGCGGGACGGGGACAGATACGCAGTATTTT | CASSPASGTGTDTQYF
TRBJ2-7 | NA | TRBV27 | TRBD1 | TGTGCCAGCAGTTCCAGGACAGGGGCAACCGAGCAGTACTTC | CASSSRTGATEQYF
TRBJ1-4 | NA | TRBV25-1 | NA | TGTGCCAGCAGTGACCCACGGGGGCCTAATGAAAAACTGTTTTTT | CASSDPRGPNEKLFF
TRBJ2-3 | NA | TRBV27 | TRBD2 | TGTGCCAGCAGTAAACTAGCGGGAGGGCCAACAGATACGCAGTATTTT | CASSKLAGGPTDTQYF
TRBJ2-5 | NA | TRBV7-2 | TRBD2 | TGTGCCAGCAGCCCACCCCGAGGGACTAGCGGGGCCCAAGAGACCCAGTACTTC | CASSPPRGTSGAQETQYF
TRBJ1-5 | NA | TRBV19 | NA | TGTGCCAGTAGTATACGGGGCAATCAGCCCCAGCATTTT | CASSIRGNQPQHF
TRBJ2-1 | NA | TRBV7-3 | NA | TGTGCCAGCAGCTTAAGGCCGACGAGCTCCTACAATGAGCAGTTCTTC | CASSLRPTSSYNEQFF
TRBJ1-4 | NA | TRBV5-1 | NA | TGCGCCAGCAGGTTCAAAGGGGTAGATGAAAAACTGTTTTTT | CASRFKGVDEKLFF